Below are 10 T cell receptor beta chains sequenced from a single sample in a study of CD8+CD57+ T cells in acquired aplastic anemia. Using genomic DNA as the template, TCR beta VDJ and CDR3 profiling was carried out. TCRdb analysed the reads with MiXCR anew, one entry per CDR3 protein. Altogether some 120,000 distinct CDR3 sequences are present, almost 40% being singletons, with the ten largest covering over 2%. Sequenced patients had shown CD8+CD57+ cell expansion by flow cytometry. Material: sorted CD4+, CD8+, or CD8+CD57+ T cells (not recorded which) from PBMCs. The receptor source for this set is a human donor with aplastic anemia.

The chain combines TRBV19 with TRBJ2-1; TRBD1 matches at 9 bases. V lost 6 bases and J lost 6; bases outside the gene matches: 6. The CDR3 totals 14 residues. The germline gives CDR1 LNHDA, CDR2 SQIVND (reference sequence). The CDR3 is CASSLMGQGNEQFF. CDR3 nucleotides: TGTGCCAGTAGCCTCATGGGACAGGGCAATGAGCAGTTCTTC.

This clonotype was observed a handful of times. The V gene is TRBV15, the J gene TRBJ1-6; TRBD1 might be the D (5 bases). Trimming removed 1 base from V and 8 bases from J, with 9 bases in between. The CDR3 spans 14 residues. Germline V gives CDR1 LNHNV, CDR2 YYDKDF (reference sequence). CDR3 sequence: CATSRVGGDSPLHF. The CDR3 DNA follows: TGTGCCACCAGCAGAGTCGGGGGGGATTCACCCCTCCACTTT.

The chain recombines TRBV6-5 with TRBJ1-3; 7 positions match TRBD1. The J segment lost 0 bases and the V segment lost 0 bases, leaving 5 bases of the junction unmatched. This CDR3 comprises 17 residues. Germline CDR1 reads MNHEY; CDR2 reads SVGAGI. CDR3 nucleotide sequence: TGTGCCAGCAGTTACTCTGGACAGGCAGACTCTGGAAACACCATATATTTT. Translation gives CASSYSGQADSGNTIYF.

Ten or more counts support this clonotype. The chain has TRBV7-6 and TRBJ1-6, with 7 bases lining up with TRBD1. With 5 bases clipped from V and 10 bases from J, the junction kept 14 bases outside the gene matches. The germline V gene has CDR1 SGHVS and CDR2 FNYEAQ. The CDR3 is 16 residues long. The CDR3 sequence is CASSPDSIQGTSPLHF. The CDR3 coding sequence is TGTGCCAGCAGCCCCGACTCTATACAGGGGACCTCACCCCTCCACTTT.

In its sample, this clonotype was seen many times. The chain couples TRBV7-2 to TRBJ1-2; 8 bases are shared with TRBD1. With 4 bases clipped from V and 8 bases from J, the junction kept 9 bases outside the gene matches. The germline gives CDR1 SGHTA, CDR2 FQGNSA. This CDR3 has 14 amino acids. CDR3 bases: TGTGCCAGCAGCTCTCTCGGACAGGGACAAGGCTACACCTTC. Translated: CASSSLGQGQGYTF.

The genes are TRBV6-1 and TRBJ1-1; 9 bases map to TRBD1. Germline values: CDR1 MNHNS, CDR2 SASEGT. CDR3 length: 13 amino acids. V shed 7 bases, J shed 4 bases, and the junction held 4 bases outside the gene matches. In DNA, the CDR3 is TGTGCCAGCACACGGGACAGGGTCACTGAAGCTTTCTTT. Translation gives CASTRDRVTEAFF.

This clonotype was picked up a small number of times. This sequence joins TRBV20-1 and TRBJ1-1, with unresolved D. The germline V gene has CDR1 DFQATT and CDR2 SNEGSKA (reference sequence). CDR3 length: 12 amino acids. Trimming shortened V by 5 bases and J by 0 bases, and 7 bases separated the two germline ends. The CDR3 sequence is CSAGVVNTEAFF. The CDR3 nucleotides are TGCAGTGCTGGGGTGGTGAACACTGAAGCTTTCTTT.

The chain has TRBV19 and TRBJ1-5; a possible D gene is TRBD1 (6 bases). The V gene lost 1 base and the J gene lost 1 base, with 11 bases spanning the gap. The length of the CDR3 is 16 residues. Germline V gives CDR1 LNHDA, CDR2 SQIVND (reference sequence). DNA for the CDR3: TGTGCCAGTAGTATAGGGACAGTGAGAAGCAATCAGCCCCAGCATTTT. This codes for CASSIGTVRSNQPQHF.

This clonotype was observed a handful of times. The V and J genes are TRBV4-3 and TRBJ2-3; D may match TRBD1 or TRBD2 (5 bases each). V dropped 3 bases and J dropped 6 bases, with 16 bases sitting between them. Germline CDR1 LGHNA, CDR2 YSLEER. This CDR3 has 15 amino acids. The CDR3 sequence is CASSQRGAAGDTQYF. Here the CDR3 DNA reads TGCGCCAGCAGCCAGAGGGGCGCGGCCGGGGATACGCAGTATTTT.

This clonotype came up many times. The chain uses TRBV27 and TRBJ2-7; TRBD1 agrees at 8 bases. The ends lost 5 bases at V and 2 bases at J; junction bases unmatched: 5. This CDR3 is built from 14 residues. The germline V gene encodes CDR1 MNHEY and CDR2 SMNVEV (reference sequence). The CDR3 DNA sequence: TGTGCCAGCAGTGGACAGGGACCGCCCTACGAGCAGTACTTC. This gives the protein CASSGQGPPYEQYF.